This is a list of T cell receptor beta chains from one sample in a study of blood T cell repertoires in COVID-19. Sequencing used immunoSEQ multiplex PCR; TCRdb keeps in-frame clones, though not all of them. The sample contains about 57,000 clones, about 90% of which appear only once. The specimen sequenced was peripheral blood. The source of these receptors is a woman aged 80 or over with COVID-19, enrolled during active disease. CDR3s include the opening cysteine and the closing phenylalanine or tryptophan. A D gene is named only where the DNA matches it firmly. The size of a clone is reported for some rows only, either as once, few or many, or as a class for expanded clones.

DNA: TGCGCCAGCAGCTTGCCCGGGACAGCGTATGGCTACACCTTC
CDR3: CASSLPGTAYGYTF
D: TRBD1
J: TRBJ1-2
size: .
V: TRBV5-1

DNA: TGTGCCAGTAGTGCCTCCGGGACAGCGCTGTACGAGCAGTACTTC
CDR3: CASSASGTALYEQYF
D: TRBD1
J: TRBJ2-7
size: .
V: TRBV19

DNA: TGTGCCATCAGATCAGGGGGAGGCTCCTACAATGAGCAGTTCTTC
CDR3: CAIRSGGGSYNEQFF
D: .
J: TRBJ2-1
size: once
V: TRBV10-3

DNA: TGTGCCAGCAGCGTAGGCGGAAGAAGCACAGATACGCAGTATTTT
CDR3: CASSVGGRSTDTQYF
D: .
J: TRBJ2-3
size: .
V: TRBV9

DNA: TGTGCCAGCTCACCAAGACTGAGCCACGAGCAGTACTTC
CDR3: CASSPRLSHEQYF
D: .
J: TRBJ2-7
size: .
V: TRBV18

DNA: TGTGCCAGTGGCGGACAGGGCACCTATAATTCACCCCTCCACTTT
CDR3: CASGGQGTYNSPLHF
D: TRBD1
J: TRBJ1-6
size: .
V: TRBV6-5

DNA: TGTGCCAGCAGCTCCAGAACTAGCGGGGGGAACACAGATACGCAGTATTTT
CDR3: CASSSRTSGGNTDTQYF
D: TRBD2
J: TRBJ2-3
size: .
V: TRBV7-6

DNA: TGTGCCAGTAGTATCGGAGGGAGGGCTGAAGCTTTCTTT
CDR3: CASSIGGRAEAFF
D: .
J: TRBJ1-1
size: .
V: TRBV19

DNA: TGTGCCAGCTCACCTCAGGGATTCGATAATTCACCCCTCCACTTT
CDR3: CASSPQGFDNSPLHF
D: .
J: TRBJ1-6
size: .
V: TRBV18

DNA: TGTGCCAGTAGTAGCTACAGGGCATTTCATGAAAAACTGTTTTTT
CDR3: CASSSYRAFHEKLFF
D: .
J: TRBJ1-4
size: .
V: TRBV19